This TCR beta chain was captured by sequencing in a study of control samples from healthy donors and cancer patients. This CDR3 spans 13 amino acids. Germline V CDR1 and CDR2: LNHDA, SQIVND (reference sequence). V shed 6 bases, J shed 8 bases, and the junction held 9 bases outside the gene matches. The assay was immunoSEQ multiplex PCR, and TCRdb's table has in-frame clones only and misses some. The data contain about 49,000 clones, about 86% of them singletons. The TCR comes from a woman in her fifties or sixties with lung cancer. The chain links TRBV19 to TRBJ1-1; 7 bases align to TRBD1. Sequencing was done on a sample of PBMCs. The DNA for the CDR3 is TGTGCCAGTAGCCAGGACAGGACATTGGAAGCTTTCTTT. Its translation is CASSQDRTLEAFF.